This entry concerns a single T cell receptor beta chain. Its specificity is not known. The data derive from a study of a mutant IDH1 vaccine in newly diagnosed glioma. Study overall: Vaccination followed radiotherapy alone by 4-6 weeks, or accompanied temozolomide cycles.

The repertoire was sequenced with immunoSEQ multiplex PCR; TCRdb's copy has only in-frame clones and lacks some. This table has tens of thousands of clones, around 86% appearing once. Stated time point: week 47, end of study. All doses held 300 ug of mutant IDH1 20-mer peptide, with topical imiquimod. Trimming took off 0 bases at V and 11 bases at J, with 17 bases between the two ends. The germline V gene has CDR1 MNHEY and CDR2 SVGAGI. This CDR3 has 16 residues. The source material was PBMCs, sampled from a glioma patient whose treatment included an IDH1 peptide vaccine. The sequence derives from a woman in her 50s with glioma. The rearrangement joins TRBV6-5 to TRBJ1-6, with a tentative D call TRBD1 (5 bases). The CDR3 sequence is CASSYSPEGRGTPLHF. In DNA form, the CDR3 reads TGTGCCAGCAGTTACTCGCCGGAGGGGAGAGGGACACCCCTCCACTTT.